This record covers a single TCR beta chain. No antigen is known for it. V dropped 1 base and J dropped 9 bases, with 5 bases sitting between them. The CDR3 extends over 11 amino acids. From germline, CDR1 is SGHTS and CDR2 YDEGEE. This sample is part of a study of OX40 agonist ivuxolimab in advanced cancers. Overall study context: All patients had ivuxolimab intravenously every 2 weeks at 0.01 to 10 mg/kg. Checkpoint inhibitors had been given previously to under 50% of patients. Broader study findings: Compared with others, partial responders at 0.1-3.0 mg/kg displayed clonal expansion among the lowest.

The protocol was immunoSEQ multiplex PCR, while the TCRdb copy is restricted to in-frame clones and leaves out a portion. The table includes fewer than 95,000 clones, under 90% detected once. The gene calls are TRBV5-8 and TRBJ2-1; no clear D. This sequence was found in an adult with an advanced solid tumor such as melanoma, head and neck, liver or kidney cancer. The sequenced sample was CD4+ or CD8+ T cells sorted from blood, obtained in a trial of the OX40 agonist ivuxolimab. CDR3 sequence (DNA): TGTGCCAGCAGCTTGCTGGGTGAGCAGTTCTTC. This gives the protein CASSLLGEQFF.